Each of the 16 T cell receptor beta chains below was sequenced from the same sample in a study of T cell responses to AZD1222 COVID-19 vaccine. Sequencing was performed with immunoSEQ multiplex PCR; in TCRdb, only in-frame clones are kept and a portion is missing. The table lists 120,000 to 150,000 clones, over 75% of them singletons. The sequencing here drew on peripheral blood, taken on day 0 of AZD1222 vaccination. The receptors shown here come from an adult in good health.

CDR3 in amino acids: CASGFHPFGGGTDTQYF. Here the CDR3 DNA reads TGTGCTAGTGGTTTCCACCCGTTCGGAGGAGGGACAGATACGCAGTATTTT. The rearrangement uses TRBV12-5 and TRBJ2-3, with D perhaps matching TRBD2 (6 bases). Germline V gene lookup returns CDR1 LGHNT and CDR2 FRNRAP. The V end lost 3 bases, the J end lost 3 bases, and 19 bases lay between the germline ends. This CDR3 is built from 17 residues.

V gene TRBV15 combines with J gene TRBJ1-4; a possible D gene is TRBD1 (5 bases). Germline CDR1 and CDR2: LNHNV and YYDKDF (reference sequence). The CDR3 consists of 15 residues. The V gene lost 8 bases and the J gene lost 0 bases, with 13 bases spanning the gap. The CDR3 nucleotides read TGTGCCACCCACCCGGGGCGGGCAACTAATGAAAAACTGTTTTTT. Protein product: CATHPGRATNEKLFF.

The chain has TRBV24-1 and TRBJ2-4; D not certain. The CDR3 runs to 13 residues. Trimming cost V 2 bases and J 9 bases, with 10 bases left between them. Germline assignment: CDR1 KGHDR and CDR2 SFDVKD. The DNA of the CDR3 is TGTGCCACCAGTGATTCCGTGGACGGCATTCAGTACTTC. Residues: CATSDSVDGIQYF.

CDR3 region: CASSPWTRDSGNTIYF. The CDR3 coding sequence is TGTGCCAGCAGCCCGTGGACAAGAGACTCTGGAAACACCATATATTTT. The rearrangement uses TRBV7-2 and TRBJ1-3; D is possibly TRBD1 (5 bases). This CDR3 has 16 amino acids. Looked up from germline, CDR1 is SGHTA and CDR2 is FQGNSA. Trimming removed 5 bases at V and 0 bases at J, with 14 bases between.

The chain's CDR3 is CASRSQGQTNEKLFF. The CDR3 DNA is TGTGCCAGCAGGTCACAGGGACAAACTAATGAAAAACTGTTTTTT. This chain joins TRBV11-2 and TRBJ1-4; weak D call: TRBD1 (6 bases). This CDR3 contains 15 residues. Trimming shortened V by 6 bases and J by 1 base, and 12 bases separated the two germline ends. Germline V gene sequence: CDR1 SGHAT, CDR2 FQNNGV.

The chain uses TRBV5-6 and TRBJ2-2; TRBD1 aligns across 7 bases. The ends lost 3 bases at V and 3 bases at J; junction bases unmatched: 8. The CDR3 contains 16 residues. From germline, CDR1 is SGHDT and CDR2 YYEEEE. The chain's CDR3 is CASSSLTGPYTGELFF. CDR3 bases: TGTGCCAGCAGCTCCCTGACAGGGCCTTACACCGGGGAGCTGTTTTTT.

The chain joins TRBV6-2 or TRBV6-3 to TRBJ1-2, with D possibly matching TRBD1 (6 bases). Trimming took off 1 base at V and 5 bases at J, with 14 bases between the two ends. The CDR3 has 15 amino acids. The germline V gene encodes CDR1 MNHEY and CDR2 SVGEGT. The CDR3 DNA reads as TGTGCCAGCAGTTACTTGGGACAAGGGAAATATGGCTACACCTTC. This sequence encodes CASSYLGQGKYGYTF.

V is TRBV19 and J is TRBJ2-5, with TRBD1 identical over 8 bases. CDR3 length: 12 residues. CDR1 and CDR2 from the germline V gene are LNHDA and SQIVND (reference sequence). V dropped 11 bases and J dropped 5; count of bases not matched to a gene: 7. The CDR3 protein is CAVQGARETQYF. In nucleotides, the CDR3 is TGTGCCGTCCAGGGGGCTCGGGAGACCCAGTACTTC.

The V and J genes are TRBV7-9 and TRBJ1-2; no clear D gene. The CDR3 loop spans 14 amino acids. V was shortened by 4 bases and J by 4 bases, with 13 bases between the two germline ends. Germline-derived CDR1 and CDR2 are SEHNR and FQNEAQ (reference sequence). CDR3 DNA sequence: TGTGCCAGCAGCTCCCGTGGAGTTATCTATGGCTACACCTTC. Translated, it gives CASSSRGVIYGYTF.

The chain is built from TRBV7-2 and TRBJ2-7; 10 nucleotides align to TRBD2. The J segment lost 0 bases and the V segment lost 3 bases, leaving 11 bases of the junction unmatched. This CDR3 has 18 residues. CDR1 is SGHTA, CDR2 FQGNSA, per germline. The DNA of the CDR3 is TGTGCCAGCAGCTTTATGGCTAGCGGGAGACTAACCTCCTACGAGCAGTACTTC. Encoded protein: CASSFMASGRLTSYEQYF.

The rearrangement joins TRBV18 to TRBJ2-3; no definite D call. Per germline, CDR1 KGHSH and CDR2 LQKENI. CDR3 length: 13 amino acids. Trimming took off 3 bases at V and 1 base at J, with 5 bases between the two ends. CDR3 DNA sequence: TGTGCCAGCTCACCTGTAGGCACAGATACGCAGTATTTT. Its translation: CASSPVGTDTQYF.

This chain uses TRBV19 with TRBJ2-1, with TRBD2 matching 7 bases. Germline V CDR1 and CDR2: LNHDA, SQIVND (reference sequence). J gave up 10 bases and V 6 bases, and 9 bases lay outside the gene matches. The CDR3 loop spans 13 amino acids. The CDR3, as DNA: TGTGCCAGTAGCCCGACCCCGCGGGGGGAGCAGTTCTTC. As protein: CASSPTPRGEQFF.

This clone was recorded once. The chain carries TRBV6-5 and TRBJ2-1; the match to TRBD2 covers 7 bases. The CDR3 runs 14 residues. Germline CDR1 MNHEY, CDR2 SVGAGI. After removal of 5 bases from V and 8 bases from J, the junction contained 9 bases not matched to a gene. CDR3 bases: TGTGCCAGCAGTAGTCTGCGGGGGTTGGATGAGCAGTTCTTC. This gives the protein CASSSLRGLDEQFF.

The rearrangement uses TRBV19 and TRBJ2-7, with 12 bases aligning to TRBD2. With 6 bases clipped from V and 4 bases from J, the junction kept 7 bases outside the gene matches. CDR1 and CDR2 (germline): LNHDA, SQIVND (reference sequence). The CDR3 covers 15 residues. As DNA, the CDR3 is TGTGCCAGTAGGGAGACTAGCGGGAGTCAGTACGAGCAGTACTTC. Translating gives CASRETSGSQYEQYF.

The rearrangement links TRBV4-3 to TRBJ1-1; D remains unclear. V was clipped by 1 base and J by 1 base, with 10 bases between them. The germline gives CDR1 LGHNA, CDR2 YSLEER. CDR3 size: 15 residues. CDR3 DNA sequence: TGCGCCAGCAGCCAAGGTTCGTATAGGAACACTGAAGCTTTCTTT. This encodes CASSQGSYRNTEAFF.

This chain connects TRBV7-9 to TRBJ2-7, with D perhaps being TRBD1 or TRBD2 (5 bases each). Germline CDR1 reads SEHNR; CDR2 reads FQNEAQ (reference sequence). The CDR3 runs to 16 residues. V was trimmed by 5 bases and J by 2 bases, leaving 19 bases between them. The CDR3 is CASSRWSGTGAYEQYF. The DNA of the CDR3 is TGTGCCAGCAGCCGATGGTCCGGGACCGGAGCCTACGAGCAGTACTTC. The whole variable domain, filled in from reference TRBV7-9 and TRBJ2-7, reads DTGVSQNPRHKITKRGQNVTFRCDPISEHNRLYWYRQTLGQGPEFLTYFQNEAQLEKSRLLSDRFSAERPKGSFSTLEIQRTEQGDSAMYLCASSRWSGTGAYEQYFGPGTRLTVT.